This T cell receptor (beta chain) was captured in a study of cytomegalovirus exposure and HLA in healthy donors. Turning to the study itself: From about 179 million T cells, an earlier analysis saw roughly 100 million unique TCR beta sequences. Study outcomes and limitations: A few chains tied to CMV proved CMV antigen-specific in vitro. Based on reports, TCR beta sequences accurately predicted HLA-A and HLA-B alleles for most subjects. After further analysis at a later stage, 16,951 TCR beta sequences were associated with HLA alleles at 0.05 false discovery rate.

Trimming shortened V by 3 bases and J by 9 bases, and 15 bases separated the two germline ends. The CDR3 is 14 amino acids. Per germline, CDR1 MNHNS and CDR2 SASEGT. PCR used 60 Vbeta primers and 13 Jbeta primers. The table came from immunoSEQ multiplex PCR; TCRdb's copy has only in-frame clones and leaves some out. Of roughly 230,000 clones in the sample, over 75% are singletons; the top ten hold around 0.44%. Of note for this clone: Antigen specificity is unknown.

J is TRBJ1-5 and V is TRBV6-1; D is possibly TRBD1 (5 bases). The receptor was derived from a boy younger than 18 in good health and CMV-seronegative. Sequencing was done on a sample of PBMCs. CDR3 sequence (DNA): TGTGCCAGCAGTGACTCCCACGGGGGGTTGCCCCAGCATTTT. This gives the protein CASSDSHGGLPQHF.